Sequencing of this TCR beta chain was carried out in a study of blood T cell repertoires in COVID-19 (dated by TCRdb to between 2020 and 2021). Study-wide context: Samples covering the acute and convalescent phases of COVID-19 were provided by collaborators in the United States, Italy and Spain. The prospective study material was composed of cDNA or gDNA derived from T cells, B-cell-depleted T cells, or PBMCs. The samples were drawn from the first 160 participants of the ongoing ImmuneRACE study and from over a thousand subjects provided by 6 global collaborators. Where available, HLA class I and class II types were obtained from metadata supplied by the sample provider rather than from assay-based typing. The repertoires were released in a freely available public database meant as a resource for research on the immune response to SARS-CoV-2. Subjects who had been exposed to COVID-19, were actively infected with it, or had recovered from it provided the deeply sampled blood TCRbeta repertoires that made up the dataset. The sample metadata nearly always contained a de-identified subject ID, COVID-19 status, age in years and sex. The full study reports these points: The quantity of clinical and demographic metadata differed by source and by participant and was supplied without curation.

Turning to this clone: What this receptor recognizes is not known. Base qualities are not at hand, and no much larger clone is one base apart.

The collaborating institutions used their own protocols to collect whole blood in K2EDTA tubes. For TCRbeta analysis, collaborators shipped samples in one of three forms: frozen whole blood, isolated PBMCs, or DNA extracted from either of those sample types. The CDR3, from cysteine to phenylalanine, totals 15 residues. Of the read, only the CDR3 DNA is kept; its 45 bases are in frame from base 1. V is clipped by 0 bases and J by 1 base, and the sequence between their germline boundaries is 8 bases long. CDR1 SGHRS and CDR2 YFSETQ were looked up in the germline V gene. TCRbeta CDR3 regions were amplified from genomic DNA using the immunoSEQ Assay, a bias-controlled multiplex PCR. The paper's data handling went like this. Nucleated cell counts per sample were estimated from amplification of reference gene primers within the assay. Sequence reads were collapsed and filtered to measure the absolute abundance of every unique TCRbeta CDR3 rearrangement. For each sample, productive Simpson clonality was calculated by taking the square root of Simpson's diversity index across productive rearrangements. TCRdb re-hosts the immuneACCESS table, in-frame sequences only. Its copies lack some clones; in the studies checked, an unresolved V gene accounts for under half of them, and the cause for the rest is not known. That table supplies the V and J calls and clone size; D and trimming were determined from the DNA. The table for this sample lists a few hundred thousand clones; approximately 82% of them were counted only once. The leading ten clones occupy roughly 1.3% of the sample.

Rearrangement joined TRBV5-1 to TRBJ1-3; the D gene is possibly TRBD1, with 5 bases matching. The sequenced sample consisted of peripheral blood. The TCR comes from a woman aged 45-65 years with acute or convalescent COVID-19. In nucleotide form, the sequence is TGCGCCAGCAGCTTGGGTGCAGGGTCTGGAAACACCATATATTTT. It translates to CASSLGAGSGNTIYF.